This T cell receptor beta chain stems from a study of beta chain features in type 1 diabetes. CD4+ naive, central memory, regulatory and stem cell-like memory subsets were isolated by sorting on CD45RO/CCR7/CD25/CD127/CD95/CD27. Populations obtained by sorting all exceeded 95% purity. Study-wide results and caveats: Researchers could not determine here whether HLA type influences TCRB rearrangement.

Reverse transcription of all isolated RNA meant that expressed TCRB transcripts were sequenced. Data came from immunoSEQ multiplex PCR; TCRdb stores just in-frame clones and leaves some out. This sample has a few hundred thousand clones; about 20% occur once, and the top ten carry around 0.04%. The J segment lost 6 bases and the V segment lost 4 bases, leaving 3 bases of the junction unmatched. Germline V gene lookup returns CDR1 SGHDN and CDR2 FVKESK. The CDR3 has 15 residues. This clone was counted between two and nine times. Its matching antigen is unknown. The clonotype comes from a young woman in good health. Material for sequencing was naive CD4+ T cells from blood. J is TRBJ2-1 and V is TRBV14; 13 bases map to TRBD2. The CDR3: CASSRGTSGINEQFF. The DNA of the CDR3 is TGTGCCAGCAGCCGAGGGACTAGCGGGATCAATGAGCAGTTCTTC. Full variable domain (outside the CDR3, taken from reference TRBV14 and TRBJ2-1): EAGVTQFPSHSVIEKGQTVTLRCDPISGHDNLYWYRRVMGKEIKFLLHFVKESKQDESGMPNNRFLAERTGGTYSTLKVQPAELEDSGVYFCASSRGTSGINEQFFGPGTRLTVL.